This entry lists 15 T cell receptor beta chains sequenced from one sample in a study of blood T cell repertoires in COVID-19 (TCRdb year 2020). The library was built by means of the immunoSEQ multiplex PCR assay. The immuneACCESS repertoire file appears here via TCRdb, limited to in-frame rearrangements. These files lack a portion of the clones; in checked studies, under half of the deficit traces to unresolved V genes, and the cause of the others is not known. Within this sample are roughly 100,000 clones, with 80% to 90% of them counted one time only. The ten largest clonotypes hold about 30% of the sample. Source material: peripheral blood. The receptor set was obtained from a woman of 80 years or more with acute or convalescent COVID-19.

The chain uses TRBV9 and TRBJ2-3; TRBD2 is a possible D gene (6 bases). The germline V and J ends were trimmed by 4 bases and 6 bases, with 21 bases remaining between them. This CDR3 contains 16 residues. Germline V gene data show CDR1 as SGDLS and CDR2 as YYNGEE. CDR3 in amino acids: CASSPRGGLVGDTQYF. The CDR3 region has the DNA TGTGCCAGCAGCCCTCGGGGAGGTCTGGTGGGGGATACGCAGTATTTT.

CDR3: CACALLTGEQYF. The CDR3 nucleotides read TGTGCCTGCGCCCTCCTCACCGGCGAGCAGTACTTC. The chain is built from TRBV7-9 and TRBJ2-7; no firm D call. The CDR3 runs to 12 residues. CDR1 is SEHNR, CDR2 FQNEAQ, per germline (reference sequence). Between the trimmed V and J ends, which lost 11 bases and 6 bases, there was a span of 17 bases.

The chain uses TRBV18 and TRBJ2-4; maybe TRBD1 (6 bases). CDR3 length: 12 amino acids. The V end lost 1 base, the J end lost 11 bases, and 9 bases lay between the germline ends. CDR1 and CDR2 (germline): KGHSH, LQKENI. The CDR3 is CASSPQGVVQYF. Written as DNA, the CDR3 is TGTGCCAGCTCACCACAGGGGGTCGTTCAGTACTTC.

This rearrangement joins TRBV7-9 to TRBJ1-6; D gene unclear. Deletions cut 6 bases from V and 8 bases from J, with 11 bases between. The CDR3 spans 13 residues. Germline assignment: CDR1 SEHNR and CDR2 FQNEAQ (reference sequence). CDR3 region: CASRRAFDSPLHF. The CDR3 DNA follows: TGTGCCAGCAGGAGGGCCTTCGATTCACCCCTCCACTTT. Combining the CDR3 with reference TRBV7-9 and TRBJ1-6 gives the whole variable domain DTGVSQNPRHKITKRGQNVTFRCDPISEHNRLYWYRQTLGQGPEFLTYFQNEAQLEKSRLLSDRFSAERPKGSFSTLEIQRTEQGDSAMYLCASRRAFDSPLHFGNGTRLTVT.

V is TRBV19 and J is TRBJ1-5; TRBD1 might be the D (5 bases). Germline CDR1 and CDR2: LNHDA and SQIVND (reference sequence). V was cut by 6 bases and J by 3 bases, with 12 bases left in between. The CDR3 sequence is 14 residues long. The CDR3 coding sequence is TGTGCCAGTAGCGATCAGGGATACAATCAGCCCCAGCATTTT. Its translation is CASSDQGYNQPQHF. Based on the CDR3 plus reference TRBV19 and TRBJ1-5, the full variable domain is DGGITQSPKYLFRKEGQNVTLSCEQNLNHDAMYWYRQDPGQGLRLIYYSQIVNDFQKGDIAEGYSVSREKKESFPLTVTSAQKNPTAFYLCASSDQGYNQPQHFGDGTRLSIL.

This chain uses TRBV19 with TRBJ1-5, with TRBD1 identical over 8 bases. CDR1 is LNHDA and CDR2 is SQIVND in the germline V gene (reference sequence). J lost 5 bases, V lost 6 bases, and 6 bases had no gene match. The CDR3 covers 14 residues. The DNA for the CDR3 is TGTGCCAGTAGACAGGGGGGAGTGGATCAGCCCCAGCATTTT. It encodes CASRQGGVDQPQHF. Full variable domain (rest looked up from reference TRBV19 and TRBJ1-5): DGGITQSPKYLFRKEGQNVTLSCEQNLNHDAMYWYRQDPGQGLRLIYYSQIVNDFQKGDIAEGYSVSREKKESFPLTVTSAQKNPTAFYLCASRQGGVDQPQHFGDGTRLSIL.

The gene calls are TRBV6-5 and TRBJ2-7; weak D call: TRBD1 (5 bases). This CDR3 spans 16 amino acids. The germline V gene encodes CDR1 MNHEY and CDR2 SVGAGI. The V end lost 0 bases, the J end lost 2 bases, and 14 bases lay between the germline ends. In DNA form, the CDR3 reads TGTGCCAGCAGTTACTCGGTACCTCAGGGCCCCTACGAGCAGTACTTC. This translates into CASSYSVPQGPYEQYF.

This clone occurred once. The rearrangement joins TRBV10-2 to TRBJ1-4; TRBD1 matches 7 bases. This CDR3 has 15 residues. The germline V gene has CDR1 WSHSY and CDR2 SAAADI. V shed 4 bases and J 3 bases; nucleotides not matched to a gene: 5. CDR3 residues: CASSAQGTANEKLFF. Written as DNA, the CDR3 is TGCGCCAGCAGTGCACAGGGGACGGCTAATGAAAAACTGTTTTTT.

V and J are TRBV7-3 and TRBJ2-2, with TRBD2 identical over 9 bases. The CDR3 totals 18 residues. The J segment lost 3 bases and the V segment lost 4 bases, leaving 12 bases of the junction unmatched. Germline lookup yields CDR1 SGHTA and CDR2 FQGTGA. In DNA, the CDR3 is TGTGCCAGCAGCTCAAAAGTACTAGCGGGTCAGCACACCGGGGAGCTGTTTTTT. Residues: CASSSKVLAGQHTGELFF.

The rearrangement uses TRBV29-1 and TRBJ1-1; TRBD1 might be the D (5 bases). Between the trimmed V and J ends, which lost 3 bases and 13 bases, there was a span of 18 bases. Germline V gives CDR1 SQVTM, CDR2 ANQGSEA. The CDR3 consists of 12 residues. This CDR3 is CSVESQGGRCFF. In DNA, the CDR3 is TGCAGCGTTGAGTCCCAGGGCGGTCGGTGTTTCTTT.

V gene TRBV2 combines with J gene TRBJ2-7, with 8 bases identical to TRBD1. Germline CDR1 and CDR2: SNHLY and FYNNEI. Losses at the gene ends were 10 bases for V and 8 bases for J; bases not matched to a gene: 13. CDR3 size: 13 residues. CDR3 nucleotides: TGTGCCACCCAGTCGCTAGGACAGGGTAAGCAGTACTTC. Amino acids: CATQSLGQGKQYF.

The chain carries TRBV11-2 and TRBJ2-2; 10 nucleotides agree with TRBD2. This CDR3 comprises 17 residues. The V and J ends lost 8 bases and 1 base, in that order; junction bases with no gene match: 10. Germline V lookup: CDR1 SGHAT, CDR2 FQNNGV. CDR3 in DNA: TGTGCCAGCCGCTGGGCTAGCGGGGGCCTGAACACCGGGGAGCTGTTTTTT. Protein sequence: CASRWASGGLNTGELFF.

The V call is TRBV10-3, the J call TRBJ2-2, with 12 bases lining up with TRBD2. This CDR3 has 15 residues. V trimming: 7 bases; J trimming: 5 bases; junction bases outside the gene matches: 5. Germline V gene sequence: CDR1 ENHRY, CDR2 SYGVKD. CDR3 sequence: CAINRLAGATGELFF. CDR3 sequence (DNA): TGTGCCATCAATCGACTAGCGGGGGCTACCGGGGAGCTGTTTTTT.

This sequence joins TRBV12-3 or TRBV12-4 and TRBJ1-2, with unresolved D. This CDR3 has 11 amino acids. V lost 1 base to trimming and J lost 7 bases, with 4 bases between them. This CDR3 is CASSLGSGYTF. The CDR3 DNA sequence: TGTGCCAGCAGTTTAGGCAGTGGCTACACCTTC.

The genes are TRBV9 and TRBJ1-2; 9 bases line up with TRBD1. Germline trimming cut 3 bases from V and 7 bases from J; bases unmatched to any gene: 4. The V gene's germline CDR1 is SGDLS and CDR2 YYNGEE. The CDR3 sequence is 13 residues long. The CDR3 region is CASSDMDRGGYTF. CDR3 bases: TGTGCCAGCAGCGACATGGACAGGGGTGGCTACACCTTC. Based on the CDR3 plus reference TRBV9 and TRBJ1-2, the full variable domain is DSGVTQTPKHLITATGQRVTLRCSPRSGDLSVYWYQQSLDQGLQFLIQYYNGEERAKGNILERFSAQQFPDLHSELNLSSLELGDSALYFCASSDMDRGGYTFGSGTRLTVV.